The text below deals with one TCR beta chain. No antigen is known for it. Full-length variable regions came from constant-region reverse primers plus semi-nested Nested Universal Primer A PCR. TCRdb reprocessed the 5' RACE reads via MiXCR and lists one record per CDR3 protein. The sample records over 9,000 distinct CDR3 sequences, approximately 57% being singletons. Germline assignment: CDR1 LGHNA and CDR2 YNFKEQ. J gave up 4 bases and V 3 bases, and 13 bases lay outside the gene matches. The length of the CDR3 is 18 residues. Findings and limits, study-wide: The TCR gene usage of tumor memory CD4+ T cells clustered together with blood and lymph node memory CD4+ cells and with lymph node naive CD4+ cells.

This chain joins TRBV4-2 and TRBJ2-5; 11 nucleotides align to TRBD2. The sample consisted of tumor-infiltrating memory CD4+ T cells sorted from the breast tumor. Subset reported: memory CD4+ T cells, CD4+CD45RO+CD25-. The sequence was obtained from a female donor with breast cancer. DNA of the CDR3: TGTGCCAGCAGCCAGGTCGGGACTAGCGGAGGCGGAGGAGAGACCCAGTACTTC. Residues: CASSQVGTSGGGGETQYF.